A selection of T cell receptor beta chains follows, all from one sample in a study of blood T cell repertoires in COVID-19. Using immunoSEQ multiplex PCR, the repertoire was profiled, and TCRdb retains in-frame clones only, with some absent. The repertoire holds roughly 170,000 clones, about four fifths seen once, with roughly 6.3% in the top ten. Material for sequencing was peripheral blood. These receptors were obtained from a human donor in a cohort sampled during active COVID-19. CDR3s include the opening cysteine and the closing phenylalanine or tryptophan. Fields, in order: V gene, clone size, D gene, J gene, CDR3 DNA, CDR3 protein. A D gene is named only where the DNA matches it firmly. Part of the rows lack a size; the others show once, few, many or a class for expanded clones.

TRBV20-1	.	TRBD2	TRBJ2-1	TGCAGTGCTAGTAGGACTAGCGGGGTCAGTGAGCAGTTCTTC	CSASRTSGVSEQFF
TRBV5-1	.	.	TRBJ2-7	TGCGCCAGCAGCTTGACAGGCGAGCAGTACTTC	CASSLTGEQYF
TRBV7-6	.	.	TRBJ1-5	TGTGCCAGCAGCTTAGCGCAGGGTCCCCAGCATTTT	CASSLAQGPQHF
TRBV10-3	.	TRBD1	TRBJ2-1	TGTGCCATCCAGGGGGACAGTGGCTACAATGAGCAGTTCTTC	CAIQGDSGYNEQFF
TRBV5-1	.	.	TRBJ2-5	TGCGCCAGCAGCTCCGGCAGGGGCTACCAAGAGACCCAGTACTTC	CASSSGRGYQETQYF
TRBV15	once	.	TRBJ1-1	TGTGCCACCAGCCCCGAAGTCGGGTTAAGCACTGAAGCTTTCTTT	CATSPEVGLSTEAFF
TRBV14	.	TRBD1	TRBJ2-2	TGTGCCAGCAGCCTTCGACAGGGGAGCACCGGGGAGCTGTTTTTT	CASSLRQGSTGELFF
TRBV19	.	TRBD2	TRBJ2-1	TGTGCCAGTAGTATATGGGCGTCTAGCGGGGGGGCTAAGAAAGAACTAAACAATGAGCAGTTCTTC	CASSIWASSGGAKKELNNEQFF
TRBV5-4	.	.	TRBJ2-5	TGTGCCAGCAGCTCCCGCGTTCCGGGTGAAGAGGAGACCCAGTACTTC	CASSSRVPGEEETQYF
TRBV7-3	.	TRBD1	TRBJ2-1	TGTGCCAGCAGCTTCGGGACAGAATACAATGAGCAGTTCTTC	CASSFGTEYNEQFF
TRBV5-5	few	.	TRBJ1-1	TGTGCCAGCAGCTCGACAGCAGAAGCTTTCTTT	CASSSTAEAFF
TRBV6-5	.	TRBD1	TRBJ2-1	TGTGCCAGCAGAACGAGACAGGGCAATGAGCAGTTCTTC	CASRTRQGNEQFF
TRBV5-1	.	TRBD2	TRBJ2-1	TGCGCCAGCAGCTTGGCTAGCGGGGGGGTTATAACCCACAATGAGCAGTTCTTC	CASSLASGGVITHNEQFF
TRBV11-2	.	.	TRBJ2-1	TGTGCCAGCAGCTTAGAGGGGGCCACCTACAATGAGCAGTTCTTC	CASSLEGATYNEQFF
TRBV29-1	.	TRBD1	TRBJ2-2	TGCAGCGTTACAATCCCGGGACAGGGGGCCGACACCGGGGAGCTGTTTTTT	CSVTIPGQGADTGELFF
TRBV2	.	TRBD2	TRBJ2-2	TGTGCCAGCAGTGAACTAGCGGGGCCCGGGGAGCTGTTTTTT	CASSELAGPGELFF
TRBV5-6	.	.	TRBJ1-3	TGTGCCAGCAGCTGGGGCCCTGGTGATGGAAACACCATATATTTT	CASSWGPGDGNTIYF
TRBV4-1	.	TRBD1	TRBJ1-2	TGCGCCAGCAGCCAAGATAAGTACCCGACGAGACAGGGGCACTATGGCTACACCTTC	CASSQDKYPTRQGHYGYTF
TRBV2	.	TRBD1	TRBJ2-1	TGTGCCAGCAGTGCCCTAGGGACAGGGGGAATGAATGAGCAGTTCTTC	CASSALGTGGMNEQFF
TRBV5-1	.	.	TRBJ2-2	TGCGCCAGCCATGACGCCCGGACAGCGAACACCGGGGAGCTGTTTTTT	CASHDARTANTGELFF
TRBV2	.	TRBD1	TRBJ1-6	TGTGCCAGCTCCGACGGACAGGGTAATTCACCCCTCCACTTT	CASSDGQGNSPLHF
TRBV27	.	.	TRBJ2-1	TGTGCCAGCAGTTTCTTGCGGGCCGTATACAATGAGCAGTTCTTC	CASSFLRAVYNEQFF
TRBV11-2	.	TRBD2	TRBJ2-2	TGTGCCAGCAGCTTACTAGCGGGGGGCATTATCACCGGGGAGCTGTTTTTT	CASSLLAGGIITGELFF
TRBV5-8	.	TRBD1	TRBJ2-1	TGTGCCAGCAGCCCTACCCGGGACAGACACTACAATGAGCAGTTCTTC	CASSPTRDRHYNEQFF
TRBV14	few	.	TRBJ1-2	TGTGCCAGCAGCCAAGTTAACAGCTATGGCTACACCTTC	CASSQVNSYGYTF
TRBV12-5	.	.	TRBJ1-5	TGTGCTATTCCCATCCCCCAGCATTTT	CAIPIPQHF
TRBV11-2	few	TRBD1	TRBJ1-2	TGTGCCAGCAGCGCGACAGGGTGGGGCTACACCTTC	CASSATGWGYTF
TRBV18	once	.	TRBJ1-3	TGTGCCAGCTCATCCAGTAATCCTGGAAACACCATATATTTT	CASSSSNPGNTIYF